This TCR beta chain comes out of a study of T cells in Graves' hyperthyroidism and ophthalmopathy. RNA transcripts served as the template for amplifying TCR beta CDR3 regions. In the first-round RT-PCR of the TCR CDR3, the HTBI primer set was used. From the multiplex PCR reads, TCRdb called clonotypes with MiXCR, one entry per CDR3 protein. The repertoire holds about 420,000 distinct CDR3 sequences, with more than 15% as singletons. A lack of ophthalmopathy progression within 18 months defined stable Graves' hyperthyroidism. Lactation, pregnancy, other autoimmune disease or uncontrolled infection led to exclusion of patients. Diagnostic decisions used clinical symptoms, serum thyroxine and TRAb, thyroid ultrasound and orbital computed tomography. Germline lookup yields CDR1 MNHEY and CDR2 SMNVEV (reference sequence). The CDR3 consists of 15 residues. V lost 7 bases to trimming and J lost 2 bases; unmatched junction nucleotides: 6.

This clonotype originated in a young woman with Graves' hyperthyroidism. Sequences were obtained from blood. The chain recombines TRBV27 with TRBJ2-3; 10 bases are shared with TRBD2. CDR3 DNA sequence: TGTGCCAGCACCTGGACTAGCGGCTACACAGATACGCAGTATTTT. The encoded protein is CASTWTSGYTDTQYF.